The clone carrying this TCR beta chain occurred a few times. Its antigen is undetermined. This record belongs to a study of Ad26.COV2.S vaccination and SARS-CoV-2 variants. Overall study: Enrollment placed the donor in the COV1001 Ad26.COV2.S trial arm. Notes on the study in general: Total T cell responses were possibly underestimated by TCR breadth and depth analyses.

Sample treatment: some 19 received Ad26.COV2.S at low or high dose, single or two shots; roughly 5 received placebo; per-sample allocation not given. Day 63 after the first injection of vaccine or placebo was the sampling time. In Boston, an adult donor aged 18-55 years took part. The germline V gene encodes CDR1 LGHDT and CDR2 YNNKEL (reference sequence). This CDR3 comprises 13 residues. Trimming left V 0 bases short and J 7 bases short, with 10 bases between. The data were produced by immunoSEQ multiplex PCR, yet TCRdb's version contains in-frame clones alone and is incomplete. The data show hundreds of thousands of clones, more than 80% seen once.

The receptor comes from a person aged 18-65 years who received the Ad26.COV2.S COVID-19 vaccine or a placebo. The chain carries TRBV3-1 (or the pseudogene TRBV3-2) and TRBJ2-7; D is unclear. Here the sequenced sample was peripheral blood, taken in a trial of Ad26.COV2.S vaccine versus placebo. CDR3 region: CASSQDPLLEQYF. CDR3 sequence (DNA): TGTGCCAGCAGCCAAGACCCTCTTTTGGAGCAGTACTTC.